This is a list of T cell receptor beta chains from one sample in a study of cytomegalovirus exposure and HLA in healthy donors. Libraries were prepared by immunoSEQ multiplex PCR; TCRdb keeps only in-frame clonotypes and omits some of them. The sample consists of over 100,000 clones, around 60% of them appearing once. Sequencing was carried out using PBMCs. Receptor source: a man aged 40-49 years in good health and CMV-seropositive. Both conserved end residues are part of each CDR3. The D gene is left open where the match is weak. The size of a clone is reported for some rows only, either as once, few or many, or as a class for expanded clones.

v_call	clone_size	j_call	d_call	cdr3_nt	cdr3_aa
TRBV28	once	TRBJ2-3	TRBD2	TGTGCCAGCAGTTTACTAGCGGGAGCAGGTACGCAGTATTTT	CASSLLAGAGTQYF
TRBV7-8	.	TRBJ2-7	.	TGTGCCAGCAGCTTAGTTCATCAGGGGATCGCCAACGAGCAGTACTTC	CASSLVHQGIANEQYF
TRBV19	once	TRBJ1-5	.	TGTGCCAGTAGTATTTTATTGGCAGGAGGGCAGCCCCAGCATTTT	CASSILLAGGQPQHF
TRBV21-1	.	TRBJ2-5	.	TGTGCCAGCAGCCAGGGACTAGCCCAAGAGACCCAGTACTTC	CASSQGLAQETQYF
TRBV29-1	.	TRBJ1-1	TRBD1	TGCAGCGTCGCCCACCGGGACAGGGCGGAAGCTTTCTTT	CSVAHRDRAEAFF
TRBV6-5	.	TRBJ2-5	TRBD2	TGTGCCAGCAGTTACTATACTAGCGGGCAAGAGACCCAGTACTTC	CASSYYTSGQETQYF
TRBV11-1	.	TRBJ2-7	.	TGTGCCAGCAGCTTAGCCTATCCCTACTACGAGCAGTACTTC	CASSLAYPYYEQYF
TRBV19	.	TRBJ2-7	.	TGTGCCAGTAGTCCGACAGGTCTCAGCACCTACGAGCAGTACTTC	CASSPTGLSTYEQYF
TRBV7-8	.	TRBJ1-4	.	TGTGCCAGCAGCACTAGCGATACCCTGGGGACTAATGAAAAACTGTTTTTT	CASSTSDTLGTNEKLFF
TRBV11-3	.	TRBJ2-2	.	TGTGCCAGCAGCTTATCCGGAGTCGCCGGGGAGCTGTTTTTT	CASSLSGVAGELFF
TRBV5-1	.	TRBJ1-4	TRBD1	TGCGCCAGCAGCTTCACCGGGACAGGGGAGGAAAAACTGTTTTTT	CASSFTGTGEEKLFF
TRBV19	.	TRBJ2-5	.	TGTGCCAGTAGGGGTAGGGGGGGCGAGACCCAGTACTTC	CASRGRGGETQYF
TRBV2	.	TRBJ2-1	TRBD1	TGTGCCAGCAACCGGGACAGCTACAATGAGCAGTTCTTC	CASNRDSYNEQFF
TRBV19	once	TRBJ2-3	TRBD2	TGTGCCAGTAGTATTGGGCTAGCGGGGGGGTTGCGTTGGGATACGCAGTATTTT	CASSIGLAGGLRWDTQYF
TRBV6-1	.	TRBJ2-2	.	TGTGCCAGCAGTTCCCCGGGACTGAACACCGGGGAGCTGTTTTTT	CASSSPGLNTGELFF
TRBV20-1	.	TRBJ2-5	.	TGCAGTGCTCTGCGAAGAGAGACCCAGTACTTC	CSALRRETQYF
TRBV6-5	once	TRBJ2-3	TRBD2	TGTGCCAGCAGTTACGGTAGCGGGGGGGGTGATACGCAGTATTTT	CASSYGSGGGDTQYF
TRBV7-2	few	TRBJ1-1	.	TGTGCCAGCAGCCGGCAGGGGTTAGGAGCTTTCTTT	CASSRQGLGAFF